This T cell receptor (beta chain) was sequenced during a study of T cells in tuberculosis. The data were produced by immunoSEQ multiplex PCR, yet TCRdb's version contains in-frame clones alone and is incomplete. Of 25,000 to 35,000 clones in the sample, roughly 94% were seen once. Per the germline V gene, CDR1 is GTSNPN and CDR2 is SVGIG (reference sequence). The trim removed 0 bases at V and 8 bases at J, leaving 8 bases unmatched. The CDR3 is 14 residues long. This receptor was taken from a donor aged 10-35 years with latent tuberculosis or without tuberculosis infection. The sample consisted of PBMCs. The rearrangement uses TRBV30 and TRBJ1-2, with 8 bases identical to TRBD1. The CDR3 is CAWSVLDRASGYTF. DNA for the CDR3: TGTGCCTGGAGTGTACTGGACAGGGCCTCCGGCTACACCTTC. Supplemented by reference TRBV30 and TRBJ1-2, the full variable domain reads SQTIHQWPATLVQPVGSPLSLECTVEGTSNPNLYWYRQAAGRGLQLLFYSVGIGQISSEVPQNLSASRPQDRQFILSSKKLLLSDSGFYLCAWSVLDRASGYTFGSGTRLTVV.